This record concerns one T cell receptor beta chain sequence. Its antigen is not known. This sample is part of a study of OX40 agonist ivuxolimab in advanced cancers. Looking at the study overall: Each patient was given ivuxolimab into a vein every 2 weeks, at 0.01 to 10 mg/kg.

Between the trimmed V and J ends, which lost 5 bases and 6 bases, there was a span of 9 bases. Germline V gives CDR1 SGHNT, CDR2 YENEEA. The CDR3 covers 12 residues. Study-wide results and limits: CD4+ T cells averaged fewer expanded clones than CD8+ T cells.

Libraries were prepared by immunoSEQ multiplex PCR; TCRdb keeps only in-frame clonotypes and omits some of them. The profile shows tens of thousands of clones, under 90% of them singletons. The chain is built from TRBV11-3 and TRBJ2-3; no clear D. The sequencing used CD4+ or CD8+ T cells sorted from blood, collected in a trial of the OX40 agonist ivuxolimab. This TCR was recovered from an adult with an advanced solid tumor such as melanoma, head and neck, liver or kidney cancer. In nucleotides, the CDR3 is TGTGCCAGCAGCATTGGGGATGATACGCAGTATTTT. This translates into CASSIGDDTQYF.